One sample yielded the 18 T cell receptor beta chains listed below, sequenced in a study of CD8+CD57+ T cells in acquired aplastic anemia (dated by TCRdb to between 2017 and 2018). The patients picked for sequencing were ones in whom flow cytometry had shown an expansion of CD8+CD57+ cells. Sequencing took place on an Illumina HiSeq 2000. TCR beta VDJ combination and CDR3 sequence profiling used genomic DNA as the template. The public reads were run again by TCRdb, first through fastp at Q25 and then through MiXCR, and only productive beta chains were kept. A single entry per CDR3 protein holds the most common genes and DNA from its merged rows. The table for this sample lists about 120,000 distinct CDR3 sequences; 45% to 60% of them were counted only once. Roughly 32% of the sample is in the top ten clones. Input material: sorted CD4+, CD8+, or CD8+CD57+ T cells (not recorded which) from PBMCs. The receptor source for this set is a human donor with aplastic anemia.

V and J are TRBV19 and TRBJ1-2, with D unresolved. The ends were cut back, 4 bases at V and 3 bases at J, with 15 bases in the middle. The germline V gene has CDR1 LNHDA and CDR2 SQIVND (reference sequence). This CDR3 is 15 amino acids long. The CDR3 DNA reads TGTGCCAGTAGTACTGTGGGCCGAGCGGACTATGGCTACACCTTC. Residues: CASSTVGRADYGYTF. The full variable domain, with the rest looked up from reference TRBV19 and TRBJ1-2, is DGGITQSPKYLFRKEGQNVTLSCEQNLNHDAMYWYRQDPGQGLRLIYYSQIVNDFQKGDIAEGYSVSREKKESFPLTVTSAQKNPTAFYLCASSTVGRADYGYTFGSGTRLTVV.

This clonotype has at least ten counts. The chain employs TRBV6-5 and TRBJ2-7, with TRBD2 as a possible D gene (6 bases). The CDR3 extends over 14 amino acids. Deletions cut 2 bases from V and 3 bases from J, with 11 bases between. Germline loops: CDR1 MNHEY, CDR2 SVGAGI. CDR3 DNA sequence: TGTGCCAGCAGTTACCGAGGGGAGGACTACGAGCAGTACTTC. Translated: CASSYRGEDYEQYF.

The chain uses TRBV15 and TRBJ2-3, with D perhaps TRBD1 or TRBD2 (5 bases each). The CDR3 is made up of 15 amino acids. The V end lost 0 bases, the J end lost 7 bases, and 14 bases lay between the germline ends. The germline gives CDR1 LNHNV, CDR2 YYDKDF (reference sequence). CDR3 sequence (DNA): TGTGCCACCAGCAGAGATGTAGGGGACGTTTATACGCAGTATTTT. It is translated as CATSRDVGDVYTQYF.

This clonotype has only a few counts. The V call is TRBV19, the J call TRBJ1-6, with D possibly TRBD1 on 5 matching bases. CDR1 LNHDA and CDR2 SQIVND come from the germline V gene (reference sequence). Trimming stripped 8 bases from V and 6 bases from J, with 14 bases between. The CDR3 covers 14 residues. CDR3 coding DNA: TGTGCCAGTGGTTCGGGACGCTTTAATTCACCCCTCCACTTT. Translating it yields CASGSGRFNSPLHF.

Turning to this clonotype: Relative to the germline gene, one junction end is altered; a read error may explain this. The CDR3 spells CASSLGGDLYEQYF. The CDR3 nucleotides read TGCGCCAGCAGTTTGGGGGGGGACCTCTACGAGCAGTACTTC. The chain links TRBV5-1 to TRBJ2-7, with 7 bases fitting TRBD2. Germline-derived CDR1 and CDR2 are SGHRS and YFSETQ. The CDR3 loop spans 14 amino acids.

This clonotype was counted a few times. The rearrangement joins TRBV6-2 or TRBV6-3 to TRBJ2-1, with D maybe TRBD1 (7 bases). V lost 1 base, J lost 5 bases, and 15 bases lay in between. Germline V CDR1 and CDR2: MNHEY, SVGEGT. The CDR3 is 16 residues long. The CDR3 nucleotides read TGTGCCAGCAGTTACTTTGGGGGGCAGGGGGACAATGAGCAGTTCTTC. Translated, it gives CASSYFGGQGDNEQFF.

The CDR3 protein is CASRPTGSYNEQFF. The CDR3 DNA reads TGTGCCAGCAGGCCGACAGGTTCCTACAATGAGCAGTTCTTC. V gene TRBV2 combines with J gene TRBJ2-1; D possibly corresponds to TRBD1 (6 bases). The CDR3 loop spans 14 amino acids. V shed 6 bases and J shed 1 base, with 10 bases lying between them. The germline V gene encodes CDR1 SNHLY and CDR2 FYNNEI.

This chain links TRBV7-9 with TRBJ1-6; unclear D gene. Per germline, CDR1 SEHNR and CDR2 FQNEAQ (reference sequence). V was cut by 3 bases and J by 9 bases, with 15 bases left in between. This CDR3 is built from 15 residues. The CDR3 DNA reads TGTGCCAGCAGCTTCCGGGCCGACCCGGGTTCACCCCTCCACTTT. Translating it yields CASSFRADPGSPLHF.

This clonotype has at least ten counts. CDR3 coding DNA: TGTGCCAGCAGTGCCCCAACAGGGGGCGTCGACTATGGCTACACCTTC. This sequence encodes CASSAPTGGVDYGYTF. This chain connects TRBV2 to TRBJ1-2, with TRBD1 identical over 9 bases. Per the germline V gene, CDR1 is SNHLY and CDR2 is FYNNEI. V lost 4 bases, J lost 3 bases, and 9 bases stayed unmatched. The CDR3 contains 16 residues.

The sample holds a few counts of this clonotype. This chain connects TRBV7-8 to TRBJ2-5, with D possibly being TRBD1 (6 bases). The germline V and J ends were trimmed by 5 bases and 4 bases, with 14 bases remaining between them. CDR3 size: 14 residues. Germline loops: CDR1 SGHVS, CDR2 FQNEAQ. Here the CDR3 DNA reads TGTGCCAGCAGCGAACAGGGTCCGAGAGAGACCCAGTACTTC. This translates into CASSEQGPRETQYF.

This clonotype was observed a handful of times. CDR3 amino acids: CSVEVQDREETQYF. The CDR3 nucleotides read TGCAGCGTTGAGGTCCAGGACAGGGAAGAGACCCAGTACTTC. The chain joins TRBV29-1 to TRBJ2-5; 8 bases match TRBD1. The junction had 6 bases not matched to a gene; V was cut back by 3 bases and J by 3 bases. This CDR3 is built from 14 residues. Germline V lookup: CDR1 SQVTM, CDR2 ANQGSEA. The full variable domain, its missing parts supplied by reference TRBV29-1 and TRBJ2-5, is SAVISQKPSRDICQRGTSLTIQCQVDSQVTMMFWYRQQPGQSLTLIATANQGSEATYESGFVIDKFPISRPNLTFSTLTVSNMSPEDSSIYLCSVEVQDREETQYFGPGTRLLVL.

A few counts support this clonotype. The V and J genes are TRBV7-9 and TRBJ1-2; D unclear. The germline gives CDR1 SEHNR, CDR2 FQNEAQ (reference sequence). The CDR3 length is 11 residues. V was cut by 6 bases and J by 5 bases, with 7 bases left in between. The CDR3 is CASRGGYGYTF. The CDR3 DNA is TGTGCCAGCAGGGGAGGTTATGGCTACACCTTC.

This clonotype occurred a few times. J is TRBJ1-6 and V is TRBV14; D unresolved. V lost 4 bases, J lost 6 bases, and 7 bases lay in between. In germline, CDR1 is SGHDN, CDR2 FVKESK. There are 13 residues in the CDR3. This CDR3 reads CASSPFPNSPLHF. Written as DNA, the CDR3 is TGTGCCAGCAGCCCTTTTCCTAATTCACCCCTCCACTTT.

The rearrangement uses TRBV11-2 and TRBJ1-1; 9 nucleotides align to TRBD1. This CDR3 contains 16 residues. Per germline, CDR1 SGHAT and CDR2 FQNNGV. The V and J ends lost 3 bases and 0 bases, in that order; junction bases with no gene match: 5. This CDR3 reads CASSFLGTGMNTEAFF. The CDR3 DNA reads TGTGCCAGCAGCTTTCTAGGGACAGGGATGAACACTGAAGCTTTCTTT.

The V gene is TRBV5-1, the J gene TRBJ2-5, with D unclear. V was trimmed by 4 bases and J by 0 bases, leaving 13 bases between them. The CDR3 consists of 15 residues. Germline CDR1 SGHRS, CDR2 YFSETQ. For the CDR3, the DNA is TGCGCCAGCAGCCGAAACCCTCGGGACCAAGAGACCCAGTACTTC. Encoded protein: CASSRNPRDQETQYF.

The V gene is TRBV14, the J gene TRBJ2-7; 8 nucleotides line up with TRBD1. V trimming: 3 bases; J trimming: 3 bases; junction bases outside the gene matches: 25. Germline CDR1 is SGHDN and CDR2 is FVKESK. The CDR3 has 21 residues. CDR3 region: CASSHRPRTGLKFCNGYEQYF. The CDR3 bases are TGTGCCAGCAGCCACCGCCCAAGGACAGGGTTGAAGTTCTGTAATGGCTACGAGCAGTACTTC.

In its sample, this clonotype was seen many times. This rearrangement joins TRBV7-9 to TRBJ2-3; 7 bases align to TRBD2. V shed 5 bases, J shed 2 bases, and the junction held 4 bases outside the gene matches. The CDR3 is 14 residues long. Germline CDR1 and CDR2: SEHNR and FQNEAQ (reference sequence). CDR3 DNA: TGTGCCAGCAGCCCAGCGGGGCCCACAGATACGCAGTATTTT. It yields the protein CASSPAGPTDTQYF.

This clonotype has a count of ten or more. This chain links TRBV28 with TRBJ2-7; no definite D call. The CDR3 covers 16 residues. The V end was cut by 6 bases, the J end by 7 bases, with 25 bases between. Germline lookup yields CDR1 MDHEN and CDR2 SYDVKM. CDR3 loop: CASSGPKTPLVGEQYF. The CDR3 DNA is TGTGCCAGCAGCGGACCTAAGACCCCGCTAGTGGGGGAGCAGTACTTC.